Listed here are 9 T cell receptor beta chains from one sample, sequenced in a study of cytomegalovirus exposure and HLA in healthy donors. The primer mix had 60 Vbeta and 13 Jbeta primers. Using immunoSEQ multiplex PCR, the repertoire was profiled, and TCRdb retains in-frame clones only, with some absent. In the table there are about 160,000 clones, about 81% of which are singletons. Input material: PBMCs. These receptors all stem from a girl aged 2 to 10 in good health and CMV-seropositive.

The chain has TRBV6-5 and TRBJ2-7; TRBD1 might be the D (5 bases). Germline V lookup: CDR1 MNHEY, CDR2 SVGAGI. The length of the CDR3 is 14 residues. Trimming stripped 0 bases from V and 1 base from J, with 7 bases between. The CDR3 coding sequence is TGTGCCAGCAGTTACTCCAAGGGGTCCTACGAGCAGTACTTC. Its protein product is CASSYSKGSYEQYF.

The chain carries TRBV7-9 and TRBJ1-1; D remains ambiguous. In germline, CDR1 is SEHNR, CDR2 FQNEAQ (reference sequence). The CDR3 extends over 12 amino acids. Trimming removed 1 base from V and 11 bases from J, with 11 bases in between. The CDR3 DNA reads as TGTGCCAGCAGCTTAGAAAGTACAGTGGCTTTCTTT. As protein: CASSLESTVAFF. The whole variable domain, filled in from reference TRBV7-9 and TRBJ1-1, reads DTGVSQNPRHKITKRGQNVTFRCDPISEHNRLYWYRQTLGQGPEFLTYFQNEAQLEKSRLLSDRFSAERPKGSFSTLEIQRTEQGDSAMYLCASSLESTVAFFGQGTRLTVV.

The V and J genes are TRBV11-2 and TRBJ2-7; D not certain. The CDR3 covers 12 residues. Trimming stripped 6 bases from V and 0 bases from J, with 6 bases between. Germline CDR1 and CDR2: SGHAT and FQNNGV. CDR3 bases: TGTGCCAGCAGACCTACCTCCTACGAGCAGTACTTC. Residues: CASRPTSYEQYF.

This rearrangement joins TRBV30 to TRBJ2-2; D is possibly TRBD1 (5 bases). Germline CDR1 GTSNPN, CDR2 SVGIG (reference sequence). V was cut by 0 bases and J by 4 bases, with 9 bases left in between. The length of the CDR3 is 14 residues. CDR3: CAWSVPGRTGELFF. CDR3 in DNA: TGTGCCTGGAGTGTACCAGGGCGCACCGGGGAGCTGTTTTTT.

The V gene is TRBV2, the J gene TRBJ2-5, with D unresolved. This CDR3 has 12 amino acids. Between the trimmed V and J ends, which lost 4 bases and 2 bases, there was a span of 5 bases. The germline CDR1 and CDR2 sequences are SNHLY and FYNNEI. CDR3 in amino acids: CASSGQQETQYF. The DNA for the CDR3 is TGTGCCAGCAGTGGTCAGCAAGAGACCCAGTACTTC.

The chain is built from TRBV2 and TRBJ2-1; 8 nucleotides match TRBD2. The CDR3 runs 17 residues. From germline, CDR1 is SNHLY and CDR2 FYNNEI. V was pared by 4 bases and J by 5 bases, with 13 bases of the junction left unmatched. The CDR3 spells CASSADPLAAYNNEQFF. The DNA of the CDR3 is TGTGCCAGCAGTGCCGACCCACTAGCGGCCTACAACAATGAGCAGTTCTTC. Drawing the rest from reference TRBV2 and TRBJ2-1, the complete variable domain is EPEVTQTPSHQVTQMGQEVILRCVPISNHLYFYWYRQILGQKVEFLVSFYNNEISEKSEIFDDQFSVERPDGSNFTLKIRSTKLEDSAMYFCASSADPLAAYNNEQFFGPGTRLTVL.

V usage is TRBV30 and J usage is TRBJ1-1; no reliable D call. Germline CDR1 and CDR2: GTSNPN and SVGIG (reference sequence). The V and J ends lost 2 bases and 1 base respectively, with 5 bases between them. This CDR3 region has 12 residues. The CDR3 here is CAWSYGNTEAFF. CDR3 nucleotide sequence: TGTGCCTGGAGTTACGGGAACACTGAAGCTTTCTTT.

This clone was picked up one time. An end of the junction does not agree with germline; a read error may underlie this. This chain uses TRBV30 with TRBJ1-2, with no clear D. The CDR3 is made up of 14 amino acids. Per the germline V gene, CDR1 is GTSNPN and CDR2 is SVGIG (reference sequence). The CDR3 loop reads CAWSVGSARDGYPF. CDR3 coding DNA: TGTGCCTGGAGTGTAGGATCAGCACGGGATGGCTACCCCTTC.

The J gene is TRBJ2-7, the V gene TRBV4-1; TRBD2 matches at 8 bases. The germline V gene encodes CDR1 MGHRA and CDR2 YSYEKL. The CDR3 covers 14 residues. Trimming took 4 bases from V and 2 from J; bases not matched to a gene: 4. CDR3 nucleotide sequence: TGCGCCAGCAGCCTTAGCGGGAATACCTACGAGCAGTACTTC. Encoded protein: CASSLSGNTYEQYF.